Presented here are 30 T cell receptor beta chains from one specimen sequenced in a study of T cell responses to AZD1222 COVID-19 vaccine (dated by TCRdb to about 2021). The library was generated by the immunoSEQ multiplex PCR assay. Here the immuneACCESS table is served through TCRdb, limited to in-frame sequences with V and J called. Missing clones are a known gap in these copies; in checked studies unresolved V genes cover under half, and the rest lacks a known reason. The sample records about 140,000 clones, roughly nine tenths of which are singletons. The top ten clonotypes cover about 3% of the sample. According to the study, the label for this sample's time point signals: baseline before first vaccination. This specimen was peripheral blood, taken on day 0 of AZD1222 vaccination. The receptor set was obtained from an adult in good health.

This chain links TRBV15 with TRBJ1-4, with 7 positions matching TRBD1. Germline V gene lookup returns CDR1 LNHNV and CDR2 YYDKDF (reference sequence). With V trimmed by 6 bases and J by 8 bases, 9 bases remained unmatched. The CDR3 is 14 amino acids. The CDR3 loop is CATREGGASEKLFF. CDR3 nucleotide sequence: TGTGCCACCAGGGAAGGGGGCGCCTCCGAAAAACTGTTTTTT. The full variable domain, with the rest looked up from reference TRBV15 and TRBJ1-4, is DAMVIQNPRYQVTQFGKPVTLSCSQTLNHNVMYWYQQKSSQAPKLLFHYYDKDFNNEADTPDNFQSRRPNTSFCFLDIRSPGLGDTAMYLCATREGGASEKLFFGSGTQLSVL.

The V call is TRBV4-1, the J call TRBJ2-3; 8 bases match TRBD2. The V gene's germline CDR1 is MGHRA and CDR2 YSYEKL. Losses at the gene ends were 0 bases for V and 0 bases for J; bases not matched to a gene: 8. The CDR3 is 18 residues long. The CDR3 DNA sequence: TGCGCCAGCAGCCAAGATCACCTAGCGGGCGCTAGCACAGATACGCAGTATTTT. Translated, it gives CASSQDHLAGASTDTQYF.

The rearrangement links TRBV2 to TRBJ1-4, with TRBD1 identical over 7 bases. Per germline, CDR1 SNHLY and CDR2 FYNNEI. The CDR3 covers 13 residues. Trimming cost V 2 bases and J 8 bases; bases outside gene matches: 2. This CDR3 reads CASSEQGEEKLFF. CDR3 DNA: TGTGCCAGCAGTGAACAGGGGGAGGAAAAACTGTTTTTT.

This rearrangement joins TRBV5-4 to TRBJ2-5, with 7 bases aligning to TRBD1. CDR3 length: 14 residues. The V segment lost 0 bases and the J segment 5 bases; nucleotides outside the gene matches: 4. Germline values: CDR1 SGHNT, CDR2 YYREEE (reference sequence). CDR3 protein: CASSLGNRGETQYF. The DNA for the CDR3 is TGTGCCAGCAGCTTGGGGAACAGGGGTGAGACCCAGTACTTC.

The count of this clone is one. V and J are TRBV27 and TRBJ1-4, with TRBD1 matching 7 bases. After removal of 2 bases from V and 0 bases from J, the junction contained 0 bases not matched to a gene. The CDR3 is 15 residues long. Germline V CDR1 and CDR2: MNHEY, SMNVEV (reference sequence). The CDR3 is CASSLGTATNEKLFF. Written as DNA, the CDR3 is TGTGCCAGCAGTTTAGGGACAGCAACTAATGAAAAACTGTTTTTT.

Here the CDR3 DNA reads TGCGCCAGCAGCAGAGGGAGGGCCCCCGCCTACAATGAGCAGTTCTTC. Translating gives CASSRGRAPAYNEQFF. J is TRBJ2-1 and V is TRBV5-1; TRBD2 matches at 7 bases. The CDR3 extends over 16 amino acids. The trim removed 4 bases at V and 2 bases at J, leaving 9 bases unmatched. The germline gives CDR1 SGHRS, CDR2 YFSETQ.

The V gene is TRBV30, the J gene TRBJ1-1; tentative D call: TRBD1 (5 bases). Germline lookup yields CDR1 GTSNPN and CDR2 SVGIG (reference sequence). The V and J ends lost 3 bases and 10 bases respectively, with 12 bases between them. The CDR3 sequence is 11 residues long. The CDR3 DNA follows: TGTGCCTGGAGCGGGGGAGGTGGAGCTTTCTTT. Translated: CAWSGGGGAFF.

The chain links TRBV10-3 to TRBJ1-1; D perhaps matches TRBD1 (6 bases). Germline V gives CDR1 ENHRY, CDR2 SYGVKD. The V gene lost 3 bases and the J gene lost 2 bases, with 13 bases spanning the gap. CDR3 size: 15 residues. The DNA of the CDR3 is TGTGCCATCAGTGACAGGGGTGGGGTTAACACTGAAGCTTTCTTT. Its protein is CAISDRGGVNTEAFF.

The chain has TRBV6-5 and TRBJ1-5; D is ambiguous. The V end was cut by 4 bases, the J end by 0 bases, with 7 bases between. The V gene's germline CDR1 is MNHEY and CDR2 SVGAGI. The CDR3 runs to 14 residues. CDR3 in amino acids: CASSSAYSNQPQHF. CDR3 bases: TGTGCCAGCAGTTCCGCGTATAGCAATCAGCCCCAGCATTTT.

The chain recombines TRBV7-9 with TRBJ2-7; 8 nucleotides line up with TRBD2. The CDR3 sequence is 13 residues long. CDR1 and CDR2 from the germline V gene are SEHNR and FQNEAQ (reference sequence). V lost 4 bases and J lost 3; bases outside the gene matches: 2. The CDR3 here is CASSSGLGYEQYF. The CDR3 DNA follows: TGTGCCAGCAGCTCGGGACTAGGCTACGAGCAGTACTTC. Drawing the rest from reference TRBV7-9 and TRBJ2-7, the complete variable domain is DTGVSQNPRHKITKRGQNVTFRCDPISEHNRLYWYRQTLGQGPEFLTYFQNEAQLEKSRLLSDRFSAERPKGSFSTLEIQRTEQGDSAMYLCASSSGLGYEQYFGPGTRLTVT.

About this clone itself: Relative to the germline gene, one junction end is altered; a read error may explain this. The V gene is TRBV7-8, the J gene TRBJ2-2; 8 positions agree with TRBD2. CDR1 SGHVS and CDR2 FQNEAQ come from the germline V gene. This CDR3 has 15 residues. CDR3 sequence: CASRIAGTNTGQLFF. Here the CDR3 DNA reads TGTGCCAGCAGGATAGCGGGGACGAACACCGGGCAGCTGTTTTTT.

The chain couples TRBV21-1 to TRBJ2-7; the DNA was not used to check the table's D call, TRBD1. TRBV21-1 is listed as a pseudogene. The CDR3 consists of 13 residues. CDR3 coding DNA: TGTGCCAGCAGCCGGACAAATGCCTACGAGCAGTACTTC. It encodes CASSRTNAYEQYF.

This clone was counted a single time. The gene calls are TRBV6-5 and TRBJ2-7; 9 bases line up with TRBD1. Looked up from germline, CDR1 is MNHEY and CDR2 is SVGAGI. V dropped 6 bases and J dropped 2; count of bases not matched to a gene: 2. The CDR3 is 13 residues long. Here the CDR3 reads CASRGTGTYEQYF. CDR3 nucleotide sequence: TGTGCCAGCAGGGGGACAGGGACCTACGAGCAGTACTTC.

The rearrangement uses TRBV5-4 and TRBJ1-3; the match to TRBD1 covers 8 bases. CDR1 and CDR2 (germline): SGHNT, YYREEE (reference sequence). The CDR3 contains 16 residues. J was trimmed by 1 base and V by 4 bases; bases with no gene match: 7. The chain's CDR3 is CASSAPDRGSGNTIYF. CDR3 in DNA: TGTGCCAGCAGCGCCCCAGACAGGGGTTCTGGAAACACCATATATTTT.

The genes are TRBV29-1 and TRBJ1-6, with D possibly being TRBD1 (5 bases). This CDR3 is built from 16 residues. The V and J ends lost 7 bases and 0 bases respectively, with 16 bases between them. Germline values: CDR1 SQVTM, CDR2 ANQGSEA. Here the CDR3 DNA reads TGCAGCGCGGAAAGTGTGGGGCGCTCCTATAATTCACCCCTCCACTTT. Protein sequence: CSAESVGRSYNSPLHF.

The V call is TRBV12-5, the J call TRBJ2-4; 14 bases match TRBD2. The V gene's germline CDR1 is LGHNT and CDR2 FRNRAP. This CDR3 has 18 residues. V was clipped by 5 bases and J by 0 bases; unmatched bases: 6. The CDR3, as DNA: TGTGCTAGTGGTCAGGGGGGACTAGCGGGAGTAGCCAAAAACATTCAGTACTTC. It yields the protein CASGQGGLAGVAKNIQYF.

The CDR3 DNA reads as TGTGCCAGCGAACAGGGGCCCCCTGGCACTGAAGCTTTCTTT. Amino acid sequence: CASEQGPPGTEAFF. The chain recombines TRBV2 with TRBJ1-1; 7 positions agree with TRBD1. Germline trimming cut 8 bases from V and 4 bases from J; bases unmatched to any gene: 10. CDR1 and CDR2 (germline): SNHLY, FYNNEI. This CDR3 has 14 residues. Together with reference TRBV2 and TRBJ1-1, the CDR3 gives the full variable domain: EPEVTQTPSHQVTQMGQEVILRCVPISNHLYFYWYRQILGQKVEFLVSFYNNEISEKSEIFDDQFSVERPDGSNFTLKIRSTKLEDSAMYFCASEQGPPGTEAFFGQGTRLTVV.

This clone was counted a single time. J is TRBJ1-5 and V is TRBV30, with D perhaps matching TRBD1 (5 bases). CDR1 is GTSNPN, CDR2 SVGIG, per germline (reference sequence). Trimming cost V 0 bases and J 5 bases, with 8 bases left between them. The CDR3 contains 13 residues. In DNA form, the CDR3 reads TGTGCCTGGAGTGTTGACAGCTATCAGCCCCAGCATTTT. It translates to CAWSVDSYQPQHF.

The rearrangement joins TRBV14 to TRBJ1-3; D gene unclear. Trimming left V 4 bases short and J 0 bases short, with 10 bases between. CDR1 is SGHDN, CDR2 FVKESK, per germline. This CDR3 contains 15 residues. The chain's CDR3 is CASSPTLGSGNTIYF. CDR3 in DNA: TGTGCCAGCAGCCCCACCCTTGGCTCTGGAAACACCATATATTTT. The whole variable domain, remainder taken from reference TRBV14 and TRBJ1-3, is EAGVTQFPSHSVIEKGQTVTLRCDPISGHDNLYWYRRVMGKEIKFLLHFVKESKQDESGMPNNRFLAERTGGTYSTLKVQPAELEDSGVYFCASSPTLGSGNTIYFGEGSWLTVV.

CDR3 residues: CASSPGLGTDTQYF. DNA for the CDR3: TGTGCCAGCAGCCCGGGACTAGGAACAGATACGCAGTATTTT. The rearrangement links TRBV3-1 (or the pseudogene TRBV3-2) to TRBJ2-3; TRBD2 aligns across 8 bases. The ends lost 4 bases at V and 3 bases at J; junction bases unmatched: 3. Germline-derived CDR1 and CDR2 are LGHDT and YNNKEL (reference sequence). The CDR3 runs to 14 residues.

The chain is built from TRBV10-3 and TRBJ1-6; the match to TRBD1 covers 7 bases. This CDR3 spans 13 amino acids. Germline V gene data show CDR1 as ENHRY and CDR2 as SYGVKD. The V and J ends lost 9 bases and 7 bases, in that order; junction bases with no gene match: 6. The CDR3: CAIQGDSNSPLHF. The DNA for the CDR3 is TGTGCCATTCAGGGGGACAGCAATTCACCCCTCCACTTT.

J is TRBJ2-7 and V is TRBV2, with 10 bases fitting TRBD2. J was trimmed by 2 bases and V by 1 base; bases with no gene match: 2. The CDR3 covers 15 residues. Germline V gene lookup returns CDR1 SNHLY and CDR2 FYNNEI. For the CDR3, the DNA is TGTGCCAGCAGTGAAGGGAGCGGGGGGGCCTACGAGCAGTACTTC. Its protein is CASSEGSGGAYEQYF.

The rearrangement joins TRBV7-9 to TRBJ2-5; TRBD1 matches 7 bases. Unmatched junction bases numbered 3, after V lost 3 bases and J lost 5 bases. This CDR3 comprises 13 residues. Germline CDR1 reads SEHNR; CDR2 reads FQNEAQ (reference sequence). The CDR3 DNA is TGTGCCAGCAGCTTGTACAGGGGCGAGACCCAGTACTTC. Translated: CASSLYRGETQYF.

This chain connects TRBV10-3 to TRBJ1-5, with TRBD1 identical over 7 bases. Germline V CDR1 and CDR2: ENHRY, SYGVKD. This CDR3 is 16 amino acids long. V lost 4 bases and J lost 0; bases outside the gene matches: 6. The CDR3 is CAISGGGGGSNQPQHF. CDR3 sequence (DNA): TGTGCCATCAGTGGAGGGGGCGGGGGTAGCAATCAGCCCCAGCATTTT.

The rearrangement uses TRBV12-5 and TRBJ2-7, with D unclear. Germline CDR1 is LGHNT and CDR2 is FRNRAP. The CDR3 consists of 15 residues. V was pared by 2 bases and J by 4 bases, with 15 bases between. The CDR3 loop is CASGLFPRFGYEQYF. DNA of the CDR3: TGTGCTAGTGGTTTGTTTCCACGGTTTGGATACGAGCAGTACTTC.

J is TRBJ2-3 and V is TRBV24-1; no definite D call. The CDR3 contains 16 residues. V shed 0 bases and J shed 5 bases, with 14 bases lying between them. Per the germline V gene, CDR1 is KGHDR and CDR2 is SFDVKD. The DNA of the CDR3 is TGTGCCACCAGTGATTTGCATCCTAGTGTGGTAGATACGCAGTATTTT. Protein sequence: CATSDLHPSVVDTQYF.

This clone was seen only a few times. V and J are TRBV6-4 and TRBJ2-1, with D possibly matching TRBD2 (6 bases). This CDR3 spans 15 amino acids. V was clipped by 2 bases and J by 0 bases, with 8 bases between them. The V gene's germline CDR1 is MRHNA and CDR2 SNTAGT. CDR3 residues: CASSDVGGSYNEQFF. Written as DNA, the CDR3 is TGTGCCAGCAGTGACGTGGGGGGCTCCTACAATGAGCAGTTCTTC.

The rearrangement links TRBV9 to TRBJ1-4, with a possible D match to TRBD1 (5 bases). V gave up 4 bases and J gave up 8 bases, with 21 bases separating them. This CDR3 has 16 residues. Germline CDR1 reads SGDLS; CDR2 reads YYNGEE. CDR3 bases: TGTGCCAGCAGCCCCCAAGGGCAGGGAATAGGAGAAAAACTGTTTTTT. Translation gives CASSPQGQGIGEKLFF. The full variable domain, with the rest looked up from reference TRBV9 and TRBJ1-4, is DSGVTQTPKHLITATGQRVTLRCSPRSGDLSVYWYQQSLDQGLQFLIQYYNGEERAKGNILERFSAQQFPDLHSELNLSSLELGDSALYFCASSPQGQGIGEKLFFGSGTQLSVL.

The sample holds a few counts of this clone. This chain joins TRBV6-1 and TRBJ1-6, with D unclear. Germline V gene lookup returns CDR1 MNHNS and CDR2 SASEGT. V was cut by 0 bases and J by 10 bases, with 13 bases left in between. CDR3 length: 15 amino acids. CDR3 loop: CASSEAGSGGSPLHF. DNA for the CDR3: TGTGCCAGCAGTGAAGCCGGTTCAGGCGGCTCACCCCTCCACTTT.

This chain joins TRBV25-1 and TRBJ1-5; D is unclear. The CDR3 sequence is 14 residues long. The germline V and J ends were trimmed by 1 base and 6 bases, with 10 bases remaining between them. The germline CDR1 and CDR2 sequences are MGHDK and SYGVNS. The CDR3 sequence is CASSEWREGQPQHF. The CDR3 DNA reads TGTGCCAGCAGTGAATGGCGGGAGGGTCAGCCCCAGCATTTT.